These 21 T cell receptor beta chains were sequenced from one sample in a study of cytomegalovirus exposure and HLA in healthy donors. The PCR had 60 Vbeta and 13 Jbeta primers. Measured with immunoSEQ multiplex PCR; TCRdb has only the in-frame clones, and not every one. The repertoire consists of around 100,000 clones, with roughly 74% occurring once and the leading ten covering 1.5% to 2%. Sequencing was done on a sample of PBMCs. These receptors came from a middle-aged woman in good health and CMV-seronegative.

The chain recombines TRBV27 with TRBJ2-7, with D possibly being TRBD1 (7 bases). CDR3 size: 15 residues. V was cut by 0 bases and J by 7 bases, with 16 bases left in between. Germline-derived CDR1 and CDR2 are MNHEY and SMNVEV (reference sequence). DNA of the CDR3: TGTGCCAGCAGTTTATCACTCGGAGGGGGCTATGAGCAGTACTTC. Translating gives CASSLSLGGGYEQYF.

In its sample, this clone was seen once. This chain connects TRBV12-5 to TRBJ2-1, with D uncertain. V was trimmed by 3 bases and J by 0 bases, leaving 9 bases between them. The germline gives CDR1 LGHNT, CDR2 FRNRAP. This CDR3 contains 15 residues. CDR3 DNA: TGTGCTAGTGGTTTAGGCGGTAGCTCCTACAATGAGCAGTTCTTC. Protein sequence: CASGLGGSSYNEQFF.

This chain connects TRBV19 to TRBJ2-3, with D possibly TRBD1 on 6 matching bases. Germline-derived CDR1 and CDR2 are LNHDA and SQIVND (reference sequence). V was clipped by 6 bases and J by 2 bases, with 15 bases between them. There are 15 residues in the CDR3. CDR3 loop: CASSQQGSFTDTQYF. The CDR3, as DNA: TGTGCCAGTAGCCAACAGGGATCCTTCACAGATACGCAGTATTTT.

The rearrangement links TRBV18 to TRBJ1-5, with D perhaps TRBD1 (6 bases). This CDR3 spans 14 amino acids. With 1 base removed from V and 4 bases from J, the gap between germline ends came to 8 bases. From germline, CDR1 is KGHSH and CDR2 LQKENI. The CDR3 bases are TGTGCCAGCTCACCACGGGGGCAAAATCAGCCCCAGCATTTT. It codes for CASSPRGQNQPQHF.

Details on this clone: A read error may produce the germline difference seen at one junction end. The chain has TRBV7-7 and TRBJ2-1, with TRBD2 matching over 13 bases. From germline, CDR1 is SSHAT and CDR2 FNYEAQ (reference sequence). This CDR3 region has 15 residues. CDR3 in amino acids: CASSSGLAGDNEQFF. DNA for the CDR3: TGTGCTAGCAGCTCCGGACTAGCGGGGGACAATGAGCAGTTCTTC.

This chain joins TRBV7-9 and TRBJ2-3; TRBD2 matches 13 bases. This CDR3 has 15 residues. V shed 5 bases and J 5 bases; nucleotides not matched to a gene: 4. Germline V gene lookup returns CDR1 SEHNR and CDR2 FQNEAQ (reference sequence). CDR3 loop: CASSPGLAGVDTQYF. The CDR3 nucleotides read TGTGCCAGCAGCCCTGGACTAGCGGGAGTAGATACGCAGTATTTT.

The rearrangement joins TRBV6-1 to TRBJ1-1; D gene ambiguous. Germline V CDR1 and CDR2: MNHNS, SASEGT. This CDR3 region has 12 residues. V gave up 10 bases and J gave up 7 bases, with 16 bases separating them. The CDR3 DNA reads TGTGCCACCGATGGTGGCGGACTTGAAGCTTTCTTT. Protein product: CATDGGGLEAFF.

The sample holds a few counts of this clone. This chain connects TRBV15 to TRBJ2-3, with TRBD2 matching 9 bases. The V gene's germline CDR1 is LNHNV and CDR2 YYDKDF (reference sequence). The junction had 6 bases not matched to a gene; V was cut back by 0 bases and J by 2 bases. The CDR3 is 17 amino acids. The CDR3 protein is CATSREFSGGDTDTQYF. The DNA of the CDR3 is TGTGCCACCAGCAGAGAGTTTAGCGGGGGAGACACAGATACGCAGTATTTT.

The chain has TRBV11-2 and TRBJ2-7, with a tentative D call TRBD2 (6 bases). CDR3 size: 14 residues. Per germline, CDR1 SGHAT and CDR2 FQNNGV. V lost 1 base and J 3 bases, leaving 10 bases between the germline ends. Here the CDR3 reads CASSLVGSSYEQYF. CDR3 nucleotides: TGTGCCAGCAGCTTAGTCGGGAGTAGCTACGAGCAGTACTTC.

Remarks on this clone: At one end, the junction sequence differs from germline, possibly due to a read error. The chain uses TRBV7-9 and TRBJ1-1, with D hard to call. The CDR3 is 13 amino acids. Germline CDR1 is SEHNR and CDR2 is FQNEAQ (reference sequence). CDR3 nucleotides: TGTTCCAGCAGCCCAACTGATAACACTGAAGCTTTCTTT. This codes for CSSSPTDNTEAFF.

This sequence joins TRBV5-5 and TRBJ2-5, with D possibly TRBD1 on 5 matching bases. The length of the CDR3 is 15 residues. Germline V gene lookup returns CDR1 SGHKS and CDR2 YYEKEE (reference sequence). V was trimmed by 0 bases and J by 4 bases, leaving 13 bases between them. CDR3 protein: CASSLVGTGAETQYF. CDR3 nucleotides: TGTGCCAGCAGCTTGGTAGGTACAGGAGCAGAGACCCAGTACTTC.

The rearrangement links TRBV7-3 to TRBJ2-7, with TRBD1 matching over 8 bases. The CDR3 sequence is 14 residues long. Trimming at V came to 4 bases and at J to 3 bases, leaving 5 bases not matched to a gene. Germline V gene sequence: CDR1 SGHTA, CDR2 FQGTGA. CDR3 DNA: TGTGCCAGCAGCTCTCAGGGGGCTGGCTACGAGCAGTACTTC. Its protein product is CASSSQGAGYEQYF.

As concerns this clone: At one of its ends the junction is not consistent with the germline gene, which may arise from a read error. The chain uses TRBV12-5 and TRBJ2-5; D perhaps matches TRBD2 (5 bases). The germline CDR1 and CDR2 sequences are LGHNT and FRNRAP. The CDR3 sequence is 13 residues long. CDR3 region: CDSGPPGLETQYF. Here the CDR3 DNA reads TGTGATAGTGGGCCACCGGGGTTGGAGACCCAGTACTTC.

Here the CDR3 DNA reads TGCGCCAGCAGCCATGAGGAGGGAGGGTTAGCCGGGGAGCTGTTTTTT. It encodes CASSHEEGGLAGELFF. The chain joins TRBV5-1 to TRBJ2-2; TRBD2 agrees at 7 bases. After removal of 4 bases from V and 6 bases from J, the junction contained 12 bases not matched to a gene. CDR3 size: 16 residues. CDR1 SGHRS and CDR2 YFSETQ come from the germline V gene.

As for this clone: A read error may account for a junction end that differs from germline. Written as DNA, the CDR3 is TGTGCTAGCAGCCCCGCTAGCGGGGGAAACCGAGAGACCCAGTACTTC. Translated: CASSPASGGNRETQYF. This chain connects TRBV7-7 to TRBJ2-5; 10 positions agree with TRBD2. The germline V gene encodes CDR1 SSHAT and CDR2 FNYEAQ (reference sequence). There are 16 residues in the CDR3.

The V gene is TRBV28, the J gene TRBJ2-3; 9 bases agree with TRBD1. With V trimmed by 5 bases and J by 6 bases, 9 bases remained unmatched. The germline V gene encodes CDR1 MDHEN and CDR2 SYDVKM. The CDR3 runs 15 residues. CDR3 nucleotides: TGTGCCAGCAGTGGCGGGGACAGGGACGTGGATACGCAGTATTTT. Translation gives CASSGGDRDVDTQYF.

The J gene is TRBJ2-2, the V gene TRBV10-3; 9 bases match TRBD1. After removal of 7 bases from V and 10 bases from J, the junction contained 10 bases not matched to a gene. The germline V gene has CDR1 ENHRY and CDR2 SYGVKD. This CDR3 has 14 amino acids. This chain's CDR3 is CAIIGEGQGEELFF. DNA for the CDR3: TGTGCCATCATCGGTGAGGGACAGGGAGAGGAGCTGTTTTTT.

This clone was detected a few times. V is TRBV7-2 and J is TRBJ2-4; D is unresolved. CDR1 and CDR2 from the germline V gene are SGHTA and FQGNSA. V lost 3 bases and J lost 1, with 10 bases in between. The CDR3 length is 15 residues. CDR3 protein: CASSFGTRAKNIQYF. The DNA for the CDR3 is TGTGCCAGCAGCTTTGGAACCAGGGCCAAAAACATTCAGTACTTC.

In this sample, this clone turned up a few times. In DNA, the CDR3 is TGTGCCAGCAGTGGACAAAAGGGGACTGAAGCTTTCTTT. This translates into CASSGQKGTEAFF. This chain joins TRBV11-2 and TRBJ1-1, with D possibly being TRBD1 (5 bases). V was trimmed by 6 bases and J by 5 bases, leaving 13 bases between them. Germline V gives CDR1 SGHAT, CDR2 FQNNGV. The CDR3 consists of 13 residues.

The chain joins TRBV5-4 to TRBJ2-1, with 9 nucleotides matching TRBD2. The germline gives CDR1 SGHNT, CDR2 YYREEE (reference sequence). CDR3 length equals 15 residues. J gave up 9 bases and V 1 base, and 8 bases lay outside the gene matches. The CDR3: CASSLSGGRAPEQFF. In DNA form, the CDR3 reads TGTGCCAGCAGCTTGAGTGGCGGGAGGGCCCCTGAGCAGTTCTTC.

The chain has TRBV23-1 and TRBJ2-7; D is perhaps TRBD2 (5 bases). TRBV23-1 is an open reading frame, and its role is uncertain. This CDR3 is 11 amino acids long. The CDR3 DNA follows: TGCATCGAGGGCAGTTCCTACGAGCAGTACTTC. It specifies CIEGSSYEQYF.